This T cell receptor beta chain was identified during a study of vaccination and CD4 T cells after COVID-19. On this clonotype: The antigen remains undetermined.

Germline values: CDR1 KGHDR, CDR2 SFDVKD. CDR3 length equals 16 residues. V dropped 1 base and J dropped 0 bases, with 8 bases sitting between them. Cultured CD4+ T cell DNA was sequenced using the Oncomine TCR Beta short-read assay. TCRdb analysed the PCR reads with MiXCR anew, one entry per CDR3 protein. Of about 12,000 distinct CDR3 sequences listed, around two fifths are singletons. This sample's treatment: roughly 10-day PBMC culture with coronavirus spike peptide pools or control peptides (ViraFEST assay). Material for sequencing was cultured CD4+ T cells from blood. The chain is built from TRBV24-1 and TRBJ2-2, with D possibly TRBD2 on 7 matching bases. This sequence was found in a human donor with COVID-19. DNA for the CDR3: TGTGCCACCAGTGATTTCGGGGGGCCGAACACCGGGGAGCTGTTTTTT. Translated, it gives CATSDFGGPNTGELFF.